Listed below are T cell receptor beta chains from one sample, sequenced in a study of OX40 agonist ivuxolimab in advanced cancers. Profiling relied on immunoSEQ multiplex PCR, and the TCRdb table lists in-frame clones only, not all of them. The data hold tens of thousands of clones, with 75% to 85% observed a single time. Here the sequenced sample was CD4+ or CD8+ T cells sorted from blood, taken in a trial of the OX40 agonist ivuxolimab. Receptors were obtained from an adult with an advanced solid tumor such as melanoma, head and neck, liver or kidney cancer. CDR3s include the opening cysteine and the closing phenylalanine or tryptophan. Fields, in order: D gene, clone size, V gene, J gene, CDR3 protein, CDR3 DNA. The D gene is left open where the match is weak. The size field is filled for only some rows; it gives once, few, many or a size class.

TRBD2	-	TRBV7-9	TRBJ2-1	CASSLGSSGRDEQFF	TGTGCCAGCAGCTTAGGTTCTAGCGGGAGGGATGAGCAGTTCTTC
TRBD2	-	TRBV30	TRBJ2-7	CAWSLAGYEQYF	TGTGCCTGGAGTCTAGCGGGCTACGAGCAGTACTTC
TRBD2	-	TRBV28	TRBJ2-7	CASRPRLAGRYEQYF	TGTGCCAGCAGACCCAGACTAGCGGGACGCTACGAGCAGTACTTC
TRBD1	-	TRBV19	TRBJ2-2	CASSIVQGAYTGELFF	TGTGCCAGTAGTATAGTCCAGGGGGCTTATACCGGGGAGCTGTTTTTT
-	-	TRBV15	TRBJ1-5	CATSRDAGWGPQHF	TGTGCCACCAGCAGAGATGCGGGGTGGGGGCCCCAGCATTTT
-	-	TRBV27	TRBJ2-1	CASSLYPGANEQFF	TGTGCCAGCAGTTTATATCCAGGGGCCAATGAGCAGTTCTTC
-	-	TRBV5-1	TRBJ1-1	CASSLSGVNTEAFF	TGCGCCAGCAGCCTCTCGGGGGTTAACACTGAAGCTTTCTTT
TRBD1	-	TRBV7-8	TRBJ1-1	CASSVRDRLNTEAFF	TGTGCCAGCAGCGTCCGGGACAGGTTGAACACTGAAGCTTTCTTT
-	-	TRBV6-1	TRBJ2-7	CASQDGRRTYEQYF	TGTGCCAGCCAGGACGGGAGAAGGACCTACGAGCAGTACTTC
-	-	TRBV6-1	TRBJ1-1	CASRQWRVEHPEAFF	TGTGCCAGCAGACAATGGAGGGTTGAGCACCCTGAAGCTTTCTTT
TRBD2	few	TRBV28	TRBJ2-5	CASSSLAGGQETQYF	TGTGCCAGCAGTTCCCTAGCGGGAGGGCAAGAGACCCAGTACTTC
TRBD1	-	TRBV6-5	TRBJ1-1	CASSRTGNTEAFF	TGTGCCAGCAGCAGGACAGGGAACACTGAAGCTTTCTTT
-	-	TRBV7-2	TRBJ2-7	CASSLDRAYEQYF	TGTGCCAGCAGCTTAGATCGGGCCTACGAGCAGTACTTC
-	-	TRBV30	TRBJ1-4	CAWSGGSGEKLFF	TGTGCCTGGAGTGGGGGTTCAGGTGAAAAACTGTTTTTT
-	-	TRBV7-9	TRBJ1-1	CASSLEGRGEAFF	TGTGCCAGCAGCTTAGAGGGGCGAGGGGAAGCTTTCTTT
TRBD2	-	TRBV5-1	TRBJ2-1	CASSLAGGPGEQFF	TGCGCCAGCAGCTTGGCGGGAGGGCCGGGTGAGCAGTTCTTC
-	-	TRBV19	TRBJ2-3	CASSIGQATDTQYF	TGTGCCAGTAGTATCGGGCAGGCCACAGATACGCAGTATTTT
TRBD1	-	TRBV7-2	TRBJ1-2	CASSLDRGTYGYTF	TGTGCCAGCAGCTTGGACAGGGGTACCTATGGCTACACCTTC
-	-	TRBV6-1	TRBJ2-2	CASSGKGTNTGELFF	TGTGCCAGCAGTGGAAAAGGGACAAACACCGGGGAGCTGTTTTTT
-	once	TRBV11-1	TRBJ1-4	CASSFSGHEKLFF	TGTGCCAGCAGCTTCTCGGGGCATGAAAAACTGTTTTTT
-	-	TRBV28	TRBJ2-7	CASSSPWTAYEQYF	TGTGCCAGCAGTTCCCCATGGACAGCCTACGAGCAGTACTTC
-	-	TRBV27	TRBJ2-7	CASKGRNNYEQYF	TGTGCCAGTAAGGGACGGAATAACTACGAGCAGTACTTC
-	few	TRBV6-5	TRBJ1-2	CASSYDNYGYTF	TGTGCCAGCAGTTACGACAACTATGGCTACACCTTC
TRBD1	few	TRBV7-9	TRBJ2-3	CASSLTGANTQYF	TGTGCCAGCAGCTTGACAGGGGCAAATACGCAGTATTTT
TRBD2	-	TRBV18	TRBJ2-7	CASSPSGTSGYEQYF	TGTGCCAGCTCACCCTCCGGGACTAGCGGGTACGAGCAGTACTTC
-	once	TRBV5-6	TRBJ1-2	CASSFWSTGIYGYTF	TGTGCCAGCAGCTTTTGGAGCACAGGCATTTATGGCTACACCTTC